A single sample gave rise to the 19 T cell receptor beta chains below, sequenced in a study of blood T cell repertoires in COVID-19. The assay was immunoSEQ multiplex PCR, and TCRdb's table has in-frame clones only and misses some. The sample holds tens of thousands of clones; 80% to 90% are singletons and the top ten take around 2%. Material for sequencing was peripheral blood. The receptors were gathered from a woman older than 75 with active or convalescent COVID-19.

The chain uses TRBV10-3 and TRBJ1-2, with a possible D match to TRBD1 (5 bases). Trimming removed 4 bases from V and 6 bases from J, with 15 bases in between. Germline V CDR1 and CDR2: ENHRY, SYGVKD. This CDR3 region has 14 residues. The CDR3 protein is CAISALGQAHGYTF. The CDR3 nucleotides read TGTGCCATCAGTGCCCTAGGACAAGCGCATGGCTACACCTTC.

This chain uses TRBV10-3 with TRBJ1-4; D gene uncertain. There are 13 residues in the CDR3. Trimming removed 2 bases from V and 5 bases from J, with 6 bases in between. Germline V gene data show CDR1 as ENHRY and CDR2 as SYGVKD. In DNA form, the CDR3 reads TGTGCCATCAGTGAGATCCTCAATGAAAAACTGTTTTTT. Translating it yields CAISEILNEKLFF.

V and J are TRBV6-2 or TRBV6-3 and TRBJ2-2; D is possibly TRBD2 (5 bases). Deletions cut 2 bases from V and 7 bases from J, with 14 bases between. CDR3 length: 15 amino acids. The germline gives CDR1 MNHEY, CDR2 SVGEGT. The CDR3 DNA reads TGTGCCAGCAGTTACCCCCGACGGGGTAGCGGGGAGCTGTTTTTT. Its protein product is CASSYPRRGSGELFF.

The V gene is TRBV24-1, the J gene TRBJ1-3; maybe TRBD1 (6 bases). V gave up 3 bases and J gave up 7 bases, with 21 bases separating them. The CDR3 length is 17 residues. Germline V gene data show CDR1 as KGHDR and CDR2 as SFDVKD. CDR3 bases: TGTGCCACCAGTGATAGTTCCCCAACAGGGTTCGGGAACACCATATATTTT. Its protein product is CATSDSSPTGFGNTIYF.

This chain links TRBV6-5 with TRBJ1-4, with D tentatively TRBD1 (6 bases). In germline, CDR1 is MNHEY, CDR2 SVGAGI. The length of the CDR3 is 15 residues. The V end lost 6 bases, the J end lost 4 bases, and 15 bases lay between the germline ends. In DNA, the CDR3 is TGTGCCAGCAGCCGCGGGGGCGCGATTAATGAAAAACTGTTTTTT. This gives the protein CASSRGGAINEKLFF.

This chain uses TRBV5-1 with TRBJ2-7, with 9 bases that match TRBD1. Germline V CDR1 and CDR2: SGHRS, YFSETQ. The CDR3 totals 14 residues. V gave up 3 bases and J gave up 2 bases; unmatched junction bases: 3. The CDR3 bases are TGCGCCAGCAGCTACAGGACAGGGGCCTACGAGCAGTACTTC. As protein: CASSYRTGAYEQYF.

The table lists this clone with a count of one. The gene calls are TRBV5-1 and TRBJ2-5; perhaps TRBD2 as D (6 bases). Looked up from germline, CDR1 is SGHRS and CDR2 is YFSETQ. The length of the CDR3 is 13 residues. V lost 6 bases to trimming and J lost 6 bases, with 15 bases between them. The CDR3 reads CASTPGGRKTQYF. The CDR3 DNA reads TGCGCCAGCACCCCAGGAGGGAGAAAGACCCAGTACTTC.

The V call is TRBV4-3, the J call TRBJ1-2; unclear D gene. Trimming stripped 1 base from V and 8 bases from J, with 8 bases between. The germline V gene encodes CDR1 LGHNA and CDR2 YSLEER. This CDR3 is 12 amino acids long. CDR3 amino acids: CASSQGGRGYTF. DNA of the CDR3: TGCGCCAGCAGCCAAGGCGGTCGGGGCTACACCTTC.

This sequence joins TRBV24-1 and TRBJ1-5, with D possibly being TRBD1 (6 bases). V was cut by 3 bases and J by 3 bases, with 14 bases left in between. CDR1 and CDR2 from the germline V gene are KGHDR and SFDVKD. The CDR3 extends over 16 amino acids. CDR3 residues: CATSDSGGRNNQPQHF. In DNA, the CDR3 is TGTGCCACCAGTGATAGCGGGGGGCGGAACAATCAGCCCCAGCATTTT.

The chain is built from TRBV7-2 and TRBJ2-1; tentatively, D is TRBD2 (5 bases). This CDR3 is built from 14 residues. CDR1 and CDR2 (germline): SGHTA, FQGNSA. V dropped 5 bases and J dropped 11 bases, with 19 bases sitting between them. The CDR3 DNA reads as TGTGCCAGCAGCCCCGCGGGCTCCCACCCTAAGCAGTTCTTC. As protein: CASSPAGSHPKQFF.

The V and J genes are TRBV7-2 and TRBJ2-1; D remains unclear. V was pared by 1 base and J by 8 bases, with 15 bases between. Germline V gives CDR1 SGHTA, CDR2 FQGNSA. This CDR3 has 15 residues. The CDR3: CASSLGLPLWDEQFF. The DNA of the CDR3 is TGTGCCAGCAGCTTAGGACTCCCCCTCTGGGATGAGCAGTTCTTC.

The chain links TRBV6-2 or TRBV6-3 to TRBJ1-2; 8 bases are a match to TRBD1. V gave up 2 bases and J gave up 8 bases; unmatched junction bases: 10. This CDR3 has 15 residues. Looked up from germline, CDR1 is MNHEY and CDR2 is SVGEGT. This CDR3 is CASSYAAGGPGGYTF. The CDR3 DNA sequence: TGTGCCAGCAGTTACGCGGCAGGGGGCCCAGGAGGCTACACCTTC.

The DNA for the CDR3 is TGTGCCAGCTCACCGGAAAGGGGGCCCCAGCCCCAGCATTTT. Amino acid sequence: CASSPERGPQPQHF. J is TRBJ1-5 and V is TRBV18; 7 nucleotides match TRBD1. CDR3 length: 14 residues. Germline CDR1 KGHSH, CDR2 LQKENI. J lost 7 bases, V lost 3 bases, and 6 bases had no gene match. Supplemented by reference TRBV18 and TRBJ1-5, the full variable domain reads NAGVMQNPRHLVRRRGQEARLRCSPMKGHSHVYWYRQLPEEGLKFMVYLQKENIIDESGMPKERFSAEFPKEGPSILRIQQVVRGDSAAYFCASSPERGPQPQHFGDGTRLSIL.

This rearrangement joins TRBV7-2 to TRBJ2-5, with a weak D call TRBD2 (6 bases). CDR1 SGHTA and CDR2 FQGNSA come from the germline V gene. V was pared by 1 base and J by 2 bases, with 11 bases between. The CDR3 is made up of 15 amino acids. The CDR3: CASSLDPGLQETQYF. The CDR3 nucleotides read TGTGCCAGCAGCTTAGACCCGGGACTGCAAGAGACCCAGTACTTC.

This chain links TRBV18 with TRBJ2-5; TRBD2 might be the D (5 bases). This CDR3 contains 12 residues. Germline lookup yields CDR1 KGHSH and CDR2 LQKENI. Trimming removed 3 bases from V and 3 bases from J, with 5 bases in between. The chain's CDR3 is CASSPREETQYF. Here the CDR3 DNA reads TGTGCCAGCTCACCGAGGGAAGAGACCCAGTACTTC.

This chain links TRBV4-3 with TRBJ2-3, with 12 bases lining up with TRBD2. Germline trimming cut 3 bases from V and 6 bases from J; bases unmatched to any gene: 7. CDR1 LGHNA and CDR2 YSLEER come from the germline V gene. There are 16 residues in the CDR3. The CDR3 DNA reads TGCGCCAGCAGCCACTTTCTAGCGGGGGGGCGGGATACGCAGTATTTT. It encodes CASSHFLAGGRDTQYF.

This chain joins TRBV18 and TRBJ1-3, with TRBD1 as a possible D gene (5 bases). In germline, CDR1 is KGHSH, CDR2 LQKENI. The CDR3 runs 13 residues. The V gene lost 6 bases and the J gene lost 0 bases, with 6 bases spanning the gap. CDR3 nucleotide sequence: TGTGCCAGCTCCGACAGCTCTGGAAACACCATATATTTT. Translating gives CASSDSSGNTIYF.

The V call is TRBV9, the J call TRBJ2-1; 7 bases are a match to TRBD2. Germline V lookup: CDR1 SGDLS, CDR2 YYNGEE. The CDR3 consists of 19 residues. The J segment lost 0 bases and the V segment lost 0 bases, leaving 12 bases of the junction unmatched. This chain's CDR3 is CASSVGLAGKLGSYNEQFF. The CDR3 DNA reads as TGTGCCAGCAGCGTAGGACTAGCCGGTAAGCTAGGCTCCTACAATGAGCAGTTCTTC.

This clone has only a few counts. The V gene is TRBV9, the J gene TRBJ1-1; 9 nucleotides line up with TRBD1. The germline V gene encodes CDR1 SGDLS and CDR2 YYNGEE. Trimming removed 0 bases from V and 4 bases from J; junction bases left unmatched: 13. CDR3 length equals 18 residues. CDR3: CASSVGTGAKGVGTEAFF. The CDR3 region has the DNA TGTGCCAGCAGCGTAGGGACAGGGGCGAAGGGGGTTGGCACTGAAGCTTTCTTT.